These 16 T cell receptor beta chains came from one sample sequenced in a study of vaccination and CD4 T cells after COVID-19. From the PCR reads, TCRdb called clonotypes with MiXCR, one entry per CDR3 protein. The table has 15,000 to 20,000 distinct CDR3 sequences, over 45% seen once. The sample was CD4+ T cells from blood, taken after SARS-CoV-2 vaccination. The receptors originated from a human donor who had recovered from COVID-19.

This clonotype occurred a few times. The chain links TRBV7-2 to TRBJ2-7; 9 bases line up with TRBD2. The CDR3 consists of 13 residues. Germline loops: CDR1 SGHTA, CDR2 FQGNSA. Unmatched junction bases numbered 4, after V lost 6 bases and J lost 4 bases. The CDR3 loop is CASRASGIYEQYF. The CDR3 nucleotides are TGTGCCAGCAGGGCTAGCGGGATATACGAGCAGTACTTC.

The V and J genes are TRBV20-1 and TRBJ2-1, with D tentatively TRBD2 (6 bases). V gave up 5 bases and J gave up 0 bases, with 8 bases separating them. CDR3 length equals 13 residues. Germline CDR1 DFQATT, CDR2 SNEGSKA (reference sequence). In nucleotides, the CDR3 is TGCAGTGCTGCCGGGAGCTCCTACAATGAGCAGTTCTTC. This sequence encodes CSAAGSSYNEQFF.

The rearrangement joins TRBV20-1 to TRBJ2-7; 7 nucleotides line up with TRBD1. This CDR3 has 11 residues. V dropped 6 bases and J dropped 2; count of bases not matched to a gene: 1. From germline, CDR1 is DFQATT and CDR2 SNEGSKA (reference sequence). CDR3 DNA sequence: TGCAGTGCCAGGGGGACCTACGAGCAGTACTTC. Protein sequence: CSARGTYEQYF.

The chain uses TRBV24-1 and TRBJ2-5; no clear D gene. Germline V lookup: CDR1 KGHDR, CDR2 SFDVKD. V was shortened by 1 base and J by 0 bases, with 14 bases between the two germline ends. The CDR3 totals 17 residues. CDR3 nucleotides: TGTGCCACCAGTGATTTAGTGGGCGGAGTCCACCAAGAGACCCAGTACTTC. Protein product: CATSDLVGGVHQETQYF.

In its sample, this clonotype was seen a few times. CDR3 amino acids: CASSPSGETDTQYF. Written as DNA, the CDR3 is TGTGCCAGCAGTCCATCAGGAGAAACAGATACGCAGTATTTT. V gene TRBV7-9 combines with J gene TRBJ2-3; D unclear. The CDR3 has 14 amino acids. Germline CDR1 reads SEHNR; CDR2 reads FQNEAQ (reference sequence). V was shortened by 6 bases and J by 3 bases, with 13 bases between the two germline ends.

The CDR3 sequence is CASSRQGLGDQPQHF. The CDR3 DNA reads TGTGCCAGCAGTCGACAGGGTCTTGGCGATCAGCCCCAGCATTTT. The chain carries TRBV6-4 and TRBJ1-5; 7 bases fit TRBD1. The V segment lost 5 bases and the J segment 5 bases; nucleotides outside the gene matches: 9. CDR3 length: 15 amino acids. Germline CDR1 MRHNA, CDR2 SNTAGT.

The V gene is TRBV28, the J gene TRBJ2-7; TRBD1 matches at 7 bases. V lost 6 bases and J lost 3; bases outside the gene matches: 5. CDR1 and CDR2 from the germline V gene are MDHEN and SYDVKM. The CDR3 has 13 amino acids. CDR3: CASRRDSRYEQYF. The CDR3 DNA follows: TGTGCCAGCAGACGGGACAGTCGCTACGAGCAGTACTTC.

The chain combines TRBV7-8 with TRBJ2-1, with TRBD2 matching 8 bases. Germline CDR1 is SGHVS and CDR2 is FQNEAQ. The CDR3 is 14 amino acids. Here the CDR3 reads CAAAAGRAYNEQFF. In DNA, the CDR3 is TGTGCGGCAGCGGCCGGGAGGGCCTACAATGAGCAGTTCTTC. The whole variable domain, remainder taken from reference TRBV7-8 and TRBJ2-1, is GAGVSQSPRYKVAKRGQDVALRCDPISGHVSLFWYQQALGQGPEFLTYFQNEAQLDKSGLPSDRFFAERPEGSVSTLKIQRTQQEDSAVYLCAAAAGRAYNEQFFGPGTRLTVL.

This sequence joins TRBV6-1 and TRBJ2-1; TRBD1 agrees at 9 bases. Germline V gene lookup returns CDR1 MNHNS and CDR2 SASEGT. After removal of 5 bases from V and 7 bases from J, the junction contained 9 bases not matched to a gene. The CDR3 runs to 15 residues. CDR3 bases: TGTGCCAGCAGTCCCCGGGACAGGGACAGGAATGAGCAGTTCTTC. Protein: CASSPRDRDRNEQFF.

The chain carries TRBV7-6 and TRBJ2-3, with 10 bases lining up with TRBD1. The V segment lost 5 bases and the J segment 4 bases; nucleotides outside the gene matches: 9. Germline assignment: CDR1 SGHVS and CDR2 FNYEAQ. The CDR3 covers 16 residues. The CDR3 nucleotides are TGTGCCAGCAGCCCGCGGACAGGGGGATCCTCAGATACGCAGTATTTT. Translated, it gives CASSPRTGGSSDTQYF.

The chain uses TRBV6-1 and TRBJ1-2; D unclear. V dropped 7 bases and J dropped 6 bases, with 12 bases sitting between them. CDR1 and CDR2 from the germline V gene are MNHNS and SASEGT. This CDR3 has 12 amino acids. CDR3: CASTKTRDGYTF. The CDR3 bases are TGTGCCAGCACCAAAACACGTGATGGCTACACCTTC.

This clonotype was counted once. This sequence joins TRBV30 and TRBJ2-1; D is uncertain. This CDR3 contains 11 residues. V lost 1 base, J lost 10 bases, and 8 bases lay in between. The V gene's germline CDR1 is GTSNPN and CDR2 SVGIG (reference sequence). The CDR3 DNA reads TGTGCCTGGAGTGGGGCAGGCGAGCAGTTCTTC. It yields the protein CAWSGAGEQFF.

The CDR3 coding sequence is TGTGCCAGCAAGGAGGTAGCGGGGGTTACCGGGGAGCTGTTTTTT. Translation gives CASKEVAGVTGELFF. The V call is TRBV12-3 or TRBV12-4, the J call TRBJ2-2, with 9 bases fitting TRBD2. The CDR3 sequence is 15 residues long. V lost 7 bases to trimming and J lost 5 bases; unmatched junction nucleotides: 8.

This chain joins TRBV29-1 and TRBJ1-6, with 10 bases identical to TRBD1. The J segment lost 5 bases and the V segment lost 8 bases, leaving 6 bases of the junction unmatched. The CDR3 runs 14 residues. The germline CDR1 and CDR2 sequences are SQVTM and ANQGSEA. DNA for the CDR3: TGCAGCTTCCGGGGACAGGGGAATAATTCACCCCTCCACTTT. This gives the protein CSFRGQGNNSPLHF.

The CDR3 spells CASSLGDRSPTDTQYF. The CDR3, as DNA: TGTGCCAGCAGCTTAGGGGACAGGTCCCCCACAGATACGCAGTATTTT. The chain joins TRBV7-2 to TRBJ2-3; 8 bases are shared with TRBD1. The CDR3 is 16 residues long. The germline V gene has CDR1 SGHTA and CDR2 FQGNSA. The trim removed 1 base at V and 2 bases at J, leaving 5 bases unmatched.

V is TRBV20-1 and J is TRBJ2-7; 10 nucleotides match TRBD2. CDR3 length: 17 residues. With V trimmed by 1 base and J by 3 bases, 12 bases remained unmatched. Germline-derived CDR1 and CDR2 are DFQATT and SNEGSKA (reference sequence). The CDR3 protein is CSARGDTRASGSYEQYF. The CDR3 nucleotides are TGCAGTGCTAGAGGAGATACGAGGGCTAGCGGGAGCTACGAGCAGTACTTC.